One and the same sample provided the 16 T cell receptor beta chains below, sequenced in a study of T cells in tumors after PD-1 blockade (dated 2019 in TCRdb). In light of the paper, this sample's time point label describes: before anti-PD-1 therapy. Receptor amplification or capture employed the immunoSEQ multiplex PCR assay. TCRdb obtained this table from immuneACCESS and retained in-frame rearrangements with V and J assigned. These tables miss some clones; where compared with another copy, unresolved V genes account for less than half of the shortfall, and the remainder is unexplained. A total of approximately 60,000 clones appear in this sample, around three quarters of them only once. Jointly, the top ten make up around 15% of the sample. Sequencing used PBMCs, obtained before anti-PD-1 treatment. Every receptor here comes from a human donor with basal cell carcinoma.

This chain links TRBV5-6 with TRBJ1-2; a possible D gene is TRBD1 (5 bases). Germline V CDR1 and CDR2: SGHDT, YYEEEE. The length of the CDR3 is 14 residues. V shed 1 base and J shed 4 bases, with 11 bases lying between them. CDR3 in DNA: TGTGCCAGCAGCTTGCAGGGAGGAAGCTATGGCTACACCTTC. Translated, it gives CASSLQGGSYGYTF.

The table lists this clone with a few counts. The chain employs TRBV5-1 and TRBJ1-4; a possible D gene is TRBD1 (6 bases). Trimming cost V 0 bases and J 5 bases, with 8 bases left between them. Germline CDR1 reads SGHRS; CDR2 reads YFSETQ. The CDR3 is made up of 14 amino acids. The DNA of the CDR3 is TGCGCCAGCAGCTTGGGGACAGCGAATGAAAAACTGTTTTTT. Its protein is CASSLGTANEKLFF.

This chain joins TRBV9 and TRBJ2-1, with 11 bases matching TRBD2. Germline CDR1 SGDLS, CDR2 YYNGEE. The CDR3 has 18 amino acids. V lost 4 bases and J lost 7; bases outside the gene matches: 16. CDR3: CASSPSLSGGARRNEQFF. CDR3 DNA: TGTGCCAGCAGCCCGTCCCTTAGCGGGGGGGCCCGGCGGAATGAGCAGTTCTTC.

This chain joins TRBV18 and TRBJ2-7, with TRBD2 identical over 14 bases. Germline V CDR1 and CDR2: KGHSH, LQKENI. The junction had 12 bases not matched to a gene; V was cut back by 2 bases and J by 9 bases. The CDR3 length is 17 residues. CDR3 sequence reads: CASSPGLAGGTSNWQYF. As DNA, the CDR3 is TGTGCCAGCTCACCAGGACTAGCGGGGGGTACGAGCAATTGGCAGTACTTC.

The chain carries TRBV7-2 and TRBJ1-5; D unclear. Per germline, CDR1 SGHTA and CDR2 FQGNSA. V was pared by 2 bases and J by 2 bases, with 10 bases between. This CDR3 spans 15 amino acids. The CDR3 is CASSLSSSGNQPQHF. Here the CDR3 DNA reads TGTGCCAGCAGCTTATCCAGTTCGGGCAATCAGCCCCAGCATTTT.

This chain connects TRBV18 to TRBJ2-4; no firm D call. This CDR3 has 16 amino acids. Trimming took off 0 bases at V and 0 bases at J, with 9 bases between the two ends. The germline V gene encodes CDR1 KGHSH and CDR2 LQKENI. The CDR3 DNA follows: TGTGCCAGCTCACCACCGGGAAGTCTAGCCAAAAACATTCAGTACTTC. Protein sequence: CASSPPGSLAKNIQYF. The full variable domain, with the rest looked up from reference TRBV18 and TRBJ2-4, is NAGVMQNPRHLVRRRGQEARLRCSPMKGHSHVYWYRQLPEEGLKFMVYLQKENIIDESGMPKERFSAEFPKEGPSILRIQQVVRGDSAAYFCASSPPGSLAKNIQYFGAGTRLSVL.

The J gene is TRBJ1-4, the V gene TRBV5-5, with D maybe TRBD1 (5 bases). V gave up 0 bases and J gave up 10 bases, with 16 bases separating them. The CDR3 contains 15 residues. Germline V gene data show CDR1 as SGHKS and CDR2 as YYEKEE (reference sequence). The CDR3 nucleotides read TGTGCCAGCAGCTTGGCCGGGACCGCTCAAGGAAAACTGTTTTTT. It yields the protein CASSLAGTAQGKLFF.

CDR3 in amino acids: CASSSPAVGYEQYF. The CDR3 nucleotides read TGTGCCAGCAGTTCTCCGGCCGTGGGCTACGAGCAGTACTTC. The V and J genes are TRBV28 and TRBJ2-7; D remains unclear. The CDR3 is 14 amino acids. V lost 4 bases, J lost 3 bases, and 13 bases lay in between. From germline, CDR1 is MDHEN and CDR2 SYDVKM.

This chain joins TRBV19 and TRBJ1-5; TRBD1 is a possible D gene (5 bases). The CDR3 consists of 15 residues. V lost 1 base and J 6 bases, leaving 13 bases between the germline ends. Germline V gene sequence: CDR1 LNHDA, CDR2 SQIVND (reference sequence). DNA of the CDR3: TGTGCCAGTAGTATAGCGAGAGGGGTTGGTCAGCCCCAGCATTTT. Encoded protein: CASSIARGVGQPQHF.

This sequence joins TRBV30 and TRBJ1-6; no firm D call. This CDR3 contains 15 residues. Trimming stripped 2 bases from V and 3 bases from J, with 11 bases between. Germline CDR1 and CDR2: GTSNPN and SVGIG (reference sequence). The CDR3 spells CAWSSGVGYNSPLHF. CDR3 DNA sequence: TGTGCCTGGAGTTCCGGTGTAGGCTATAATTCACCCCTCCACTTT.

The J gene is TRBJ2-5, the V gene TRBV27, with a possible D match to TRBD1 (5 bases). Germline loops: CDR1 MNHEY, CDR2 SMNVEV (reference sequence). The V gene lost 3 bases and the J gene lost 2 bases, with 10 bases spanning the gap. CDR3 length: 14 residues. CDR3 amino acids: CASSFLGPQETQYF. The DNA of the CDR3 is TGTGCCAGCAGTTTTTTGGGGCCACAAGAGACCCAGTACTTC.

This rearrangement joins TRBV19 to TRBJ1-5; D remains ambiguous. The length of the CDR3 is 13 residues. V was pared by 5 bases and J by 7 bases, with 12 bases between. Germline lookup yields CDR1 LNHDA and CDR2 SQIVND (reference sequence). CDR3: CASSSPAGQPQHF. DNA of the CDR3: TGTGCCAGTAGTTCCCCTGCCGGGCAGCCCCAGCATTTT.

The genes are TRBV15 and TRBJ2-7; D ambiguous. Looked up from germline, CDR1 is LNHNV and CDR2 is YYDKDF (reference sequence). V was trimmed by 5 bases and J by 2 bases, leaving 13 bases between them. The CDR3 is 14 amino acids. In DNA, the CDR3 is TGTGCCACCAGCCTTAGTGGCCTCACCTACGAGCAGTACTTC. As protein: CATSLSGLTYEQYF.

The rearrangement links TRBV4-1 to TRBJ1-2; a weak D match, TRBD1 (5 bases). CDR1 is MGHRA and CDR2 is YSYEKL in the germline V gene. V lost 0 bases and J 4 bases, leaving 12 bases between the germline ends. The CDR3 consists of 15 residues. The CDR3 is CASSQEGRGFYGYTF. CDR3 bases: TGCGCCAGCAGCCAAGAGGGGCGAGGGTTCTATGGCTACACCTTC.

This clone was counted a few times. V gene TRBV3-1 (or the pseudogene TRBV3-2) combines with J gene TRBJ2-7, with 8 bases aligning to TRBD1. In germline, CDR1 is LGHDT, CDR2 YNNKEL (reference sequence). This CDR3 region has 13 residues. Trimming took 4 bases from V and 5 from J; bases not matched to a gene: 4. CDR3 protein: CASSPRTGNEQYF. DNA for the CDR3: TGTGCCAGCAGCCCTCGGACAGGGAACGAGCAGTACTTC.

In this sample, this clone turned up a few times. This sequence joins TRBV30 and TRBJ2-7; 10 bases are a match to TRBD1. The junction had 0 bases not matched to a gene; V was cut back by 5 bases and J by 2 bases. The CDR3 spans 12 residues. Germline V CDR1 and CDR2: GTSNPN, SVGIG (reference sequence). DNA for the CDR3: TGTGCCTGGGGACAGGGGGCCTACGAGCAGTACTTC. It specifies CAWGQGAYEQYF.